The 6 T cell receptor beta chains given below trace back to one sample, sequenced in a study of T-cell reconstitution after alpha-beta-depleted transplantation in children (TCRdb year 2016). What this sample's treatment or condition label stands for: allogeneic hematopoietic cell transplantation with graft depleted of TCRalphabeta T cells and CD19 B cells. Library preparation employed PCR. For sequencing, an Illumina HiSeq 2500 was employed. TCR libraries were prepared with molecular barcoding, using unique molecular identifiers to normalize TCRbeta repertoire quantification. TCRdb handled the public reads itself, with Q25 trimming in fastp and clone calling in MiXCR, and kept productive beta chains. Records with the same CDR3 protein are collapsed into one entry carrying the most frequent genes and DNA. Counted in this sample were approximately 630,000 distinct CDR3 sequences; around 14% of them appeared once. The ten largest clones capture about 0.77% of the sample.

The sample consisted of PBMCs, taken before TCRalphabeta/CD19-depleted stem cell transplant. The receptors were gathered from a girl aged 2-15 years with congenital amegakaryocytic thrombocytopenia, due to receive a stem cell transplant.

In this sample, this clonotype turned up many times. The chain uses TRBV6-5 and TRBJ1-2, with D possibly TRBD1 on 6 matching bases. Germline V gene lookup returns CDR1 MNHEY and CDR2 SVGAGI. V shed 2 bases and J shed 0 bases, with 10 bases lying between them. The CDR3 length is 15 residues. CDR3 nucleotide sequence: TGTGCCAGCAGTTACCGACAGGTCTCTAACTATGGCTACACCTTC. This encodes CASSYRQVSNYGYTF.

This clonotype showed up many times. This chain uses TRBV20-1 with TRBJ2-1; tentatively, D is TRBD2 (6 bases). The CDR3 has 13 amino acids. Looked up from germline, CDR1 is DFQATT and CDR2 is SNEGSKA (reference sequence). With 3 bases removed from V and 8 bases from J, the gap between germline ends came to 14 bases. CDR3 loop: CSASGSVLDEQFF. In DNA, the CDR3 is TGCAGTGCTAGCGGGAGCGTTTTGGATGAGCAGTTCTTC.

This clonotype was picked up many times. J is TRBJ2-7 and V is TRBV11-2; D possibly matches TRBD1 or TRBD2 (5 bases each). Trimming took off 4 bases at V and 5 bases at J, with 18 bases between the two ends. The CDR3 is 15 amino acids. From germline, CDR1 is SGHAT and CDR2 FQNNGV. The CDR3 region has the DNA TGTGCCAGCAGCTCCGTAAGGGGCCCCGGGAACGAGCAGTACTTC. Its protein product is CASSSVRGPGNEQYF.

This clonotype was observed many times. Here the CDR3 DNA reads TGTGCCAGCACCAACCAACTTCTGAGACAGGGCCAGTTCTTC. Amino acids: CASTNQLLRQGQFF. The chain links TRBV28 to TRBJ2-1, with TRBD1 identical over 7 bases. The trim removed 7 bases at V and 13 bases at J, leaving 16 bases unmatched. The CDR3 sequence is 14 residues long. Germline V gives CDR1 MDHEN, CDR2 SYDVKM.

Ten or more counts support this clonotype. The chain links TRBV20-1 to TRBJ2-1; TRBD2 matches 10 bases. V shed 2 bases, J shed 14 bases, and the junction held 12 bases outside the gene matches. CDR3 length: 14 amino acids. Germline CDR1 DFQATT, CDR2 SNEGSKA (reference sequence). The CDR3 loop reads CSARPNNLAGAKFF. The CDR3, as DNA: TGCAGTGCTAGACCTAATAATCTAGCGGGAGCCAAGTTCTTC.

This clonotype was found many times. The chain links TRBV12-3 or TRBV12-4 to TRBJ1-5; TRBD1 is a possible D gene (5 bases). V was pared by 3 bases and J by 6 bases, with 12 bases between. The CDR3 covers 14 residues. This CDR3 is CASSFLQGAQPQHF. CDR3 DNA: TGTGCCAGCAGTTTTCTGCAGGGCGCTCAGCCCCAGCATTTT.